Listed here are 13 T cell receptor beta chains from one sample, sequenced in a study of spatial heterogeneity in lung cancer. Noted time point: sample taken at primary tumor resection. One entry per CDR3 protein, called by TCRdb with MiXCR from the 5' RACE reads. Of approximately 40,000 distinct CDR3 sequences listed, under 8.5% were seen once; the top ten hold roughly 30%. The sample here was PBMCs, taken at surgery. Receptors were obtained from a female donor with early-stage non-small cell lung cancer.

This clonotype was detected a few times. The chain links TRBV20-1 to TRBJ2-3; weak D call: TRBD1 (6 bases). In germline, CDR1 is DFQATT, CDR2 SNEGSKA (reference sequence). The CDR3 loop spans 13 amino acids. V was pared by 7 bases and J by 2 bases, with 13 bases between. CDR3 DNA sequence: TGCAGTGTCAACAGGGACCCCACAGATACGCAGTATTTT. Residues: CSVNRDPTDTQYF.

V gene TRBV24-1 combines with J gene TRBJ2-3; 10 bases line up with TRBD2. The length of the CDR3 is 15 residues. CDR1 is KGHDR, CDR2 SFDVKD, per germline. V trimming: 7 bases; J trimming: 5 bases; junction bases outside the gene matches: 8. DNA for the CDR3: TGTGCCACCAGCGGCTCTAGCGGGAGCGGAGATACGCAGTATTTT. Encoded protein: CATSGSSGSGDTQYF.

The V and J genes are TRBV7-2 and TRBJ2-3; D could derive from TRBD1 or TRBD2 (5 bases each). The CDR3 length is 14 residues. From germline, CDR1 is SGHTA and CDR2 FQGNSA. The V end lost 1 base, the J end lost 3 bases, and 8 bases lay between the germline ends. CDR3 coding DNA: TGTGCCAGCAGCTTAGAGGGGAGAACAGATACGCAGTATTTT. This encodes CASSLEGRTDTQYF.

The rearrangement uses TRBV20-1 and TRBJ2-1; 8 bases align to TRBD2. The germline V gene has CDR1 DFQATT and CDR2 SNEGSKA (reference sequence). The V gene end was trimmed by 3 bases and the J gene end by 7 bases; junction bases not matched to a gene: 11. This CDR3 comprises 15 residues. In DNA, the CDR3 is TGCAGTGCTAGTCAACCGGGACTAGGAAGGAATGAGCAGTTCTTC. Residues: CSASQPGLGRNEQFF.

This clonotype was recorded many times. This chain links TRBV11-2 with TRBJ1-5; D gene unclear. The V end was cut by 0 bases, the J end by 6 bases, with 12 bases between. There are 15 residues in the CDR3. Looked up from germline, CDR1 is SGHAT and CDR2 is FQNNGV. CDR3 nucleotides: TGTGCCAGCAGCTTAGATTTCAGGTTCGGTCAGCCCCAGCATTTT. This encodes CASSLDFRFGQPQHF.

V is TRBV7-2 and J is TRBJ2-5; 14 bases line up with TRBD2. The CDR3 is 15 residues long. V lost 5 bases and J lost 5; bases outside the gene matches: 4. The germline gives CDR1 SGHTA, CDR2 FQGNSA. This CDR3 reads CASSPRTSGRETQYF. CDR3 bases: TGTGCCAGCAGCCCCCGGACTAGCGGGAGGGAGACCCAGTACTTC. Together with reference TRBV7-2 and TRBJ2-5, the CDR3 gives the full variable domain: GAGVSQSPSNKVTEKGKDVELRCDPISGHTALYWYRQSLGQGLEFLIYFQGNSAPDKSGLPSDRFSAERTGGSVSTLTIQRTQQEDSAVYLCASSPRTSGRETQYFGPGTRLLVL.

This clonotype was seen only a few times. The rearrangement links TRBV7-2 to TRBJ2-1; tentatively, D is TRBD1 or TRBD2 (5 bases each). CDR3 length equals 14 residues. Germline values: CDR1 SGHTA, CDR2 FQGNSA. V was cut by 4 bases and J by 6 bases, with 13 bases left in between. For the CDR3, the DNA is TGTGCCAGCAGCTCTAGAACGGGACCCAATGAGCAGTTCTTC. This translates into CASSSRTGPNEQFF.

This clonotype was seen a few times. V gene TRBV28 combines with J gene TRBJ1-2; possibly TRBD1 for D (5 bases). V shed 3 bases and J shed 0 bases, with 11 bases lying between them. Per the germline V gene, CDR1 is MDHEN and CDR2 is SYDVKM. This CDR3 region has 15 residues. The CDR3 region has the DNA TGTGCCAGCAGTTTTCACGGGGCGACTAACTATGGCTACACCTTC. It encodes CASSFHGATNYGYTF.

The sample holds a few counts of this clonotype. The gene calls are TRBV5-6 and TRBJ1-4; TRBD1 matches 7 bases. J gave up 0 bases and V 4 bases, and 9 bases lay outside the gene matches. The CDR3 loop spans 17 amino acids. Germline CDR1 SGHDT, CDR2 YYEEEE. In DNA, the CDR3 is TGTGCCAGCAGCGCACCGGGACAGAGGGCAACTAATGAAAAACTGTTTTTT. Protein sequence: CASSAPGQRATNEKLFF.

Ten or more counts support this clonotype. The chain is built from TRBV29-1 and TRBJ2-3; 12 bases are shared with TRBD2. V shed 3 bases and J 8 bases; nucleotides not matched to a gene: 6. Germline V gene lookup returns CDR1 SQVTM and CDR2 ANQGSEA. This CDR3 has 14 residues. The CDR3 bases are TGCAGCGTTGAGCTAGCGGGAGGGTATAGTACGCAGTATTTT. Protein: CSVELAGGYSTQYF.

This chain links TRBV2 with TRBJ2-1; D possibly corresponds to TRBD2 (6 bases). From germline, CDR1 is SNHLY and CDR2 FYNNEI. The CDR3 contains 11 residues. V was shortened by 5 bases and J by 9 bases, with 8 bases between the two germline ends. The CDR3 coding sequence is TGTGCCAGCAGTCGGGAGACTGAGCAGTTCTTC. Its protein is CASSRETEQFF. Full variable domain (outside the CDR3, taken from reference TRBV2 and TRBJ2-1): EPEVTQTPSHQVTQMGQEVILRCVPISNHLYFYWYRQILGQKVEFLVSFYNNEISEKSEIFDDQFSVERPDGSNFTLKIRSTKLEDSAMYFCASSRETEQFFGPGTRLTVL.

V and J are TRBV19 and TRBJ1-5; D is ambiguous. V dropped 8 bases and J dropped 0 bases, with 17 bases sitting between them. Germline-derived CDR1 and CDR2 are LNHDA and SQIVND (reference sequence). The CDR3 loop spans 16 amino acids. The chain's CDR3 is CASCRTDFYSNQPQHF. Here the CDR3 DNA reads TGTGCCAGTTGCCGGACCGATTTCTATAGCAATCAGCCCCAGCATTTT.

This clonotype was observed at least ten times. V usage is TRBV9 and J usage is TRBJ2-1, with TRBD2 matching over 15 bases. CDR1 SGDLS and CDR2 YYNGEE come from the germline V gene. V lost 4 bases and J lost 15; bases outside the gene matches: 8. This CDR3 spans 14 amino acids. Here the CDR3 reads CASSPRTSGGAGFF. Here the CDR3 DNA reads TGTGCCAGCAGCCCCCGGACTAGCGGGGGGGCCGGGTTCTTC.